This T cell receptor (beta chain) was captured in a study of beta chain features in type 1 diabetes. Findings and limits, study-wide: Small HLA sub-analyses could not settle whether HLA shapes TCRB rearrangement. Individuals with type 1 diabetes displayed fewer insertions and more deletions at VDJ junctions. Within each of all four CD4+ subsets, Type 1 diabetes patients had TCRB CDR3s that were moderately but significantly shorter. Among patients, naive, central memory and Treg TCRB repertoires appeared more similar than among healthy donors.

CDR1 and CDR2 from the germline V gene are SGHRS and YFSETQ. The length of the CDR3 is 13 residues. The V segment lost 4 bases and the J segment 7 bases; nucleotides outside the gene matches: 3. This clone appeared a single time. Antigen: not known. Reverse transcription of all isolated RNA meant that expressed TCRB transcripts were sequenced. Here immunoSEQ multiplex PCR was the method, and the copy in TCRdb shows in-frame clones only, minus some. The sample comprises more than 60,000 clones, roughly 60% of which are singletons, and 2.2% rests with the top ten. This sequence joins TRBV5-1 and TRBJ1-2, with 11 bases fitting TRBD1. This TCR was recovered from a woman under 30 in good health. The sample was Tregs from blood. CDR3 sequence (DNA): TGCGCCAGCAGCACAGGACAGGGGGCTGGCTACACCTTC. Amino acid sequence: CASSTGQGAGYTF.